The 25 T cell receptor beta chains in this list originate from one sample, sequenced in a study of T cell repertoires in cytomegalovirus infection. What these receptors recognize is not known. From the reads, TCRdb called clonotypes with MiXCR, one entry per CDR3 protein. The profile shows 250,000 to 300,000 distinct CDR3 sequences, around 20% of them singletons. Source: cultured PBMCs, taken from culture after CMV antigen stimulation. The origin of the receptors is a human donor in good health (CMV status not recorded). Some clones in this sample may be carry-over from other donors' samples.

This clonotype was recorded a few times. The chain links TRBV12-3 or TRBV12-4 to TRBJ1-5; D ambiguous. There are 16 residues in the CDR3. The germline V and J ends were trimmed by 5 bases and 2 bases, with 16 bases remaining between them. CDR3 region: CASSPQKVWGNQPQHF. DNA for the CDR3: TGTGCCAGCAGTCCGCAAAAGGTTTGGGGCAATCAGCCCCAGCATTTT.

The chain uses TRBV20-1 and TRBJ1-5, with a tentative D call TRBD1 (5 bases). V lost 4 bases and J lost 0, with 16 bases in between. Germline CDR1 is DFQATT and CDR2 is SNEGSKA (reference sequence). This CDR3 comprises 16 residues. As DNA, the CDR3 is TGCAGTGCTACAGGGAAGAGGGTCTATAGCAATCAGCCCCAGCATTTT. It codes for CSATGKRVYSNQPQHF.

The chain links TRBV6-2 or TRBV6-3 to TRBJ2-2, with 14 bases fitting TRBD2. The CDR3 length is 20 residues. CDR1 is MNHEY, CDR2 SVGEGT, per germline. Germline trimming cut 2 bases from V and 5 bases from J; bases unmatched to any gene: 13. CDR3 protein: CASSYHDRGTSGRGTGELFF. The DNA of the CDR3 is TGTGCCAGCAGTTACCACGATCGCGGGACTAGCGGGAGAGGGACCGGGGAGCTGTTTTTT.

This clonotype was counted a few times. V gene TRBV4-2 combines with J gene TRBJ2-1, with D maybe TRBD1 (6 bases). The germline gives CDR1 LGHNA, CDR2 YNFKEQ. The length of the CDR3 is 15 residues. With 2 bases removed from V and 8 bases from J, the gap between germline ends came to 16 bases. The CDR3 protein is CASSQKRYRADEQFF. The CDR3 region has the DNA TGTGCCAGCAGCCAAAAGAGGTACAGGGCGGATGAGCAGTTCTTC.

The chain recombines TRBV6-2 or TRBV6-3 with TRBJ2-7; no definite D call. This CDR3 spans 13 amino acids. The V and J ends lost 4 bases and 3 bases respectively, with 10 bases between them. CDR1 is MNHEY, CDR2 SVGEGT, per germline. CDR3 in DNA: TGTGCCAGCAGTTTTGACTGGGACTACGAGCAGTACGTC. This encodes CASSFDWDYEQYV.

This clonotype was detected only a few times. The chain uses TRBV12-3 or TRBV12-4 and TRBJ1-1; a possible D gene is TRBD1 (6 bases). The CDR3 is 14 residues long. Trimming left V 5 bases short and J 3 bases short, with 13 bases between. CDR3 residues: CASSPRTVYTEAFF. The CDR3 nucleotides are TGTGCCAGCAGTCCTCGGACAGTTTACACTGAAGCTTTCTTT.

V and J are TRBV12-3 or TRBV12-4 and TRBJ2-4; TRBD1 matches at 8 bases. The J segment lost 9 bases and the V segment lost 7 bases, leaving 17 bases of the junction unmatched. This CDR3 contains 16 residues. CDR3 coding DNA: TGTGCCAGCACCATCAGGGGGCCACCCCCCGGGACCATTCAGTACTTC. It is translated as CASTIRGPPPGTIQYF.

The chain couples TRBV27 to TRBJ1-1; 7 nucleotides align to TRBD1. J gave up 6 bases and V 6 bases, and 7 bases lay outside the gene matches. The CDR3 has 13 amino acids. Germline values: CDR1 MNHEY, CDR2 SMNVEV (reference sequence). The CDR3 protein is CASRSVQGAEAFF. CDR3 bases: TGTGCCAGCAGATCCGTCCAGGGGGCTGAAGCTTTCTTT.

The chain is built from TRBV29-1 and TRBJ1-2, with D unresolved. Trimming left V 4 bases short and J 7 bases short, with 13 bases between. Germline V gives CDR1 SQVTM, CDR2 ANQGSEA. The CDR3 is 12 amino acids. CDR3 sequence reads: CSVVSSIRGYTF. As DNA, the CDR3 is TGCAGCGTTGTAAGCAGTATCCGTGGCTACACCTTC.

This clonotype was detected only a few times. The rearrangement uses TRBV2 and TRBJ2-3; D is possibly TRBD2 (5 bases). The V and J ends lost 7 bases and 0 bases respectively, with 17 bases between them. The germline V gene encodes CDR1 SNHLY and CDR2 FYNNEI. The CDR3 runs to 16 residues. The CDR3: CASMGSDSSSTDTQYF. CDR3 DNA: TGTGCCAGCATGGGGAGCGATAGCTCTAGCACAGATACGCAGTATTTT.

The V gene is TRBV11-2, the J gene TRBJ2-7; unclear D gene. Germline V gene sequence: CDR1 SGHAT, CDR2 FQNNGV. V was shortened by 5 bases and J by 3 bases, with 8 bases between the two germline ends. This CDR3 has 12 amino acids. The CDR3 spells CASSPRHYEQYV. The CDR3 bases are TGTGCCAGCAGCCCCAGACACTACGAGCAGTACGTC.

The chain couples TRBV25-1 to TRBJ2-5, with 12 bases matching TRBD2. The germline CDR1 and CDR2 sequences are MGHDK and SYGVNS. The V gene end was trimmed by 4 bases and the J gene end by 5 bases; junction bases not matched to a gene: 8. The CDR3 loop spans 16 amino acids. CDR3 bases: TGTGCCAGCAGTGGAGGACTAGCGGGAACTTTGGAGACCCAGTACTTC. Residues: CASSGGLAGTLETQYF.

Details on this clonotype: A much larger clone differs from this one at a single base, so this may be a read error. This rearrangement joins TRBV7-2 to TRBJ1-6; 8 bases align to TRBD1. CDR1 SGHTA and CDR2 FQGNSA come from the germline V gene. This CDR3 is 14 amino acids long. The V gene end was trimmed by 3 bases and the J gene end by 14 bases; junction bases not matched to a gene: 9. CDR3 coding DNA: TGTGCCAGCAGCTTCGGACAGGGAGGGTCATCCCTCCACTTT. Amino acids: CASSFGQGGSSLHF.

This clonotype was seen only a few times. In DNA, the CDR3 is TGTGCCAGCAGAACCGGGACAGTCGGCGAAAAACTGTTTTTT. Its protein is CASRTGTVGEKLFF. The chain recombines TRBV12-3 or TRBV12-4 with TRBJ1-4, with 7 bases aligning to TRBD1. Trimming took 6 bases from V and 8 from J; bases not matched to a gene: 9. This CDR3 is 14 amino acids long.

Concerning this clonotype itself: One junction end disagrees with the germline gene, perhaps due to a read error. The V and J genes are TRBV6-1 and TRBJ2-1; TRBD2 matches at 9 bases. Germline CDR1 and CDR2: MNHNS and SASEGT. The CDR3 has 16 amino acids. CDR3: CASSILSGSPYNKQFF. CDR3 bases: TGTGCCAGCAGTATCCTTAGCGGGAGCCCCTACAATAAGCAGTTCTTC.

This clonotype was counted only a few times. This rearrangement joins TRBV28 to TRBJ2-5; a weak D match, TRBD2 (7 bases). The CDR3 has 14 residues. Germline CDR1 reads MDHEN; CDR2 reads SYDVKM. V was trimmed by 5 bases and J by 6 bases, leaving 16 bases between them. CDR3 residues: CASSPPGGRKTQYF. CDR3 DNA sequence: TGTGCCAGCAGTCCACCGGGGGGCCGGAAGACCCAGTACTTC.

This clonotype was counted many times. The chain is built from TRBV7-2 and TRBJ2-1; 7 positions agree with TRBD1. The CDR3 runs 15 residues. The ends lost 5 bases at V and 0 bases at J; junction bases unmatched: 4. CDR1 and CDR2 from the germline V gene are SGHTA and FQGNSA. CDR3 in DNA: TGTGCCAGCAGCCAAGGGACAGCCTCCTACAATGAGCAGTTCTTC. It encodes CASSQGTASYNEQFF.

This clonotype was observed a handful of times. This rearrangement joins TRBV30 to TRBJ2-1, with no clear D. The CDR3 length is 16 residues. The germline V and J ends were trimmed by 3 bases and 0 bases, with 15 bases remaining between them. Germline values: CDR1 GTSNPN, CDR2 SVGIG (reference sequence). The CDR3 loop is CAWSGSILHSYNEQFF. CDR3 sequence (DNA): TGTGCCTGGAGCGGGTCGATATTACACTCCTACAATGAGCAGTTCTTC. The whole variable domain, filled in from reference TRBV30 and TRBJ2-1, reads SQTIHQWPATLVQPVGSPLSLECTVEGTSNPNLYWYRQAAGRGLQLLFYSVGIGQISSEVPQNLSASRPQDRQFILSSKKLLLSDSGFYLCAWSGSILHSYNEQFFGPGTRLTVL.

The sample holds one count of this clonotype. The genes are TRBV29-1 and TRBJ2-5; 7 bases are shared with TRBD1. The trim removed 7 bases at V and 4 bases at J, leaving 6 bases unmatched. CDR1 is SQVTM, CDR2 ANQGSEA, per germline. CDR3 size: 12 residues. The CDR3 nucleotides are TGCAGCGCCCAAAGGGGGCGAGAGACCCAGTACTTC. It codes for CSAQRGRETQYF.

The genes are TRBV7-2 and TRBJ2-5, with 11 nucleotides matching TRBD1. V lost 5 bases, J lost 5 bases, and 16 bases stayed unmatched. The CDR3 runs to 18 residues. Per the germline V gene, CDR1 is SGHTA and CDR2 is FQGNSA. CDR3 sequence reads: CASSPRTGGFAKWETQYF. The DNA of the CDR3 is TGTGCCAGCAGCCCGCGGACAGGGGGCTTTGCAAAGTGGGAGACCCAGTACTTC. Full variable domain (outside the CDR3, taken from reference TRBV7-2 and TRBJ2-5): GAGVSQSPSNKVTEKGKDVELRCDPISGHTALYWYRQSLGQGLEFLIYFQGNSAPDKSGLPSDRFSAERTGGSVSTLTIQRTQQEDSAVYLCASSPRTGGFAKWETQYFGPGTRLLVL.

This clonotype has just a few counts. The V and J genes are TRBV4-1 and TRBJ2-5; 7 nucleotides match TRBD1. Per the germline V gene, CDR1 is MGHRA and CDR2 is YSYEKL. The CDR3 covers 15 residues. Unmatched junction bases numbered 6, after V lost 2 bases and J lost 3 bases. The CDR3 DNA reads TGCGCCAGCAGCCAAAGACAGGGTATCGAAGAGACCCAGTACTTC. Amino acids: CASSQRQGIEETQYF.

This clonotype was detected ten times or more. V gene TRBV7-3 combines with J gene TRBJ2-1, with D unresolved. V lost 5 bases to trimming and J lost 0 bases, with 14 bases between them. Germline CDR1 reads SGHTA; CDR2 reads FQGTGA. The CDR3 runs to 16 residues. DNA of the CDR3: TGTGCCAGCAGCCTAAACTCCCCCAGCTCCTACAATGAGCAGTTCTTC. Translating it yields CASSLNSPSSYNEQFF.

In this sample, this clonotype turned up many times. The chain couples TRBV27 to TRBJ1-6; D remains ambiguous. CDR1 and CDR2 from the germline V gene are MNHEY and SMNVEV (reference sequence). Deletions cut 7 bases from V and 4 bases from J, with 17 bases between. The CDR3 length is 16 residues. The CDR3, as DNA: TGTGCCAGCAAGACGATGGCAGCCCCTTATAATTCACCCCTCCACTTT. Its translation is CASKTMAAPYNSPLHF.

V gene TRBV7-6 combines with J gene TRBJ1-1; D is ambiguous. Looked up from germline, CDR1 is SGHVS and CDR2 is FNYEAQ. The V gene lost 2 bases and the J gene lost 3 bases, with 7 bases spanning the gap. The CDR3 has 13 residues. The CDR3 DNA is TGTGCCAGCAGCTTATTGCAGCACACTGAAGCTTTCTTT. Protein product: CASSLLQHTEAFF.

This clonotype was recorded at least ten times. This chain joins TRBV4-3 and TRBJ2-1; TRBD2 is a possible D gene (5 bases). The CDR3 spans 16 residues. The V end lost 6 bases, the J end lost 4 bases, and 19 bases lay between the germline ends. Germline V lookup: CDR1 LGHNA, CDR2 YSLEER. The CDR3 spells CASSPYPLTGYNEQFF. CDR3 coding DNA: TGCGCCAGCAGTCCTTACCCCCTCACGGGGTACAATGAGCAGTTCTTC.